This TCR beta chain appears in the sequencing data of a study of blood T cell repertoires in COVID-19. Across the study: Acute and convalescent COVID-19 samples came from the United States, Italy and Spain. PBMCs, B-cell-depleted T cells, or T cells provided the cDNA or gDNA that made up the material.

Original processing methods: For nucleated cells, counts were estimated from reference gene primer amplification. Clones were read by immunoSEQ multiplex PCR, and TCRdb kept only the in-frame ones, dropping some. D and trimming were read from the DNA, whereas the V and J calls and clone size are those reported in that table. The sample records approximately 99,000 clones, just over 85% being singletons. V lost 6 bases and J lost 1; bases outside the gene matches: 5. The germline V gene encodes CDR1 MNHEY and CDR2 SMNVEV (reference sequence). The CDR3 runs 14 residues. Sequencing used peripheral blood. This rearrangement joins TRBV27 to TRBJ1-1; 7 nucleotides agree with TRBD1. The sequence was obtained from a woman in her fifties or sixties in a cohort sampled during active or convalescent COVID-19. The CDR3 DNA follows: TGTGCCAGCAGAAGACAGGGCAGGAACACTGAAGCTTTCTTT. As protein: CASRRQGRNTEAFF.